This T cell receptor (beta chain) was captured in a study of cytomegalovirus exposure and HLA in healthy donors. General study results and limits: A later analysis linked 15,000 to 20,000 TCR beta sequences to HLA alleles at 0.05 false discovery rate.

On this clone: Its target is not known.

Trimming left V 1 base short and J 1 base short, with 11 bases between. This CDR3 comprises 15 residues. In germline, CDR1 is LNHNV, CDR2 YYDKDF (reference sequence). A multiplex PCR was run with 60 Vbeta primers and 13 Jbeta primers. Original data processing: Later reanalysis found about 80 million unique TCR beta chains, some 10 million of them shared. Libraries were prepared by immunoSEQ multiplex PCR; TCRdb keeps only in-frame clonotypes and omits some of them. For V, J and clone size, that table is used; D and trimming come from the DNA. The data show tens of thousands of clones, about 65% seen once.

The source of this sequence is a man aged 50-60 years in good health and CMV-seropositive. Material: PBMCs. This chain connects TRBV15 to TRBJ2-7; D remains unclear. The CDR3 reads CATSRGGTRSYEQYF. The CDR3 DNA reads TGTGCCACCAGCAGAGGTGGCACCAGATCCTACGAGCAGTACTTC. The entire variable domain, with the rest obtained from reference TRBV15 and TRBJ2-7, is as follows: DAMVIQNPRYQVTQFGKPVTLSCSQTLNHNVMYWYQQKSSQAPKLLFHYYDKDFNNEADTPDNFQSRRPNTSFCFLDIRSPGLGDTAMYLCATSRGGTRSYEQYFGPGTRLTVT.